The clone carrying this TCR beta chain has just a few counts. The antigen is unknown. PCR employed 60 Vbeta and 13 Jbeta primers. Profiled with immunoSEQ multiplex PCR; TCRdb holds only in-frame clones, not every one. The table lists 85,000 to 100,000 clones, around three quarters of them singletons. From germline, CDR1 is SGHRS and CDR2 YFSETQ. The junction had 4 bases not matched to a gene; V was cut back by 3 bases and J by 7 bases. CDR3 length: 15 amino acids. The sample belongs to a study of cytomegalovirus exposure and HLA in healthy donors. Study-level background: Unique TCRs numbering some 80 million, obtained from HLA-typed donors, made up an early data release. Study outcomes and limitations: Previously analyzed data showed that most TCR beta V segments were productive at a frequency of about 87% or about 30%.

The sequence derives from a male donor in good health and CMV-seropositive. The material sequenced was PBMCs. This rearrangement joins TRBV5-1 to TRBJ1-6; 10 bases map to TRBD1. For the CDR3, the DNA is TGCGCCAGCAGCTCGGAGACAGGGGGCAATTCACCCCTCCACTTT. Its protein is CASSSETGGNSPLHF. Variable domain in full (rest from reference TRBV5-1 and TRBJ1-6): KAGVTQTPRYLIKTRGQQVTLSCSPISGHRSVSWYQQTPGQGLQFLFEYFSETQRNKGNFPGRFSGRQFSNSRSEMNVSTLELGDSALYLCASSSETGGNSPLHFGNGTRLTVT.